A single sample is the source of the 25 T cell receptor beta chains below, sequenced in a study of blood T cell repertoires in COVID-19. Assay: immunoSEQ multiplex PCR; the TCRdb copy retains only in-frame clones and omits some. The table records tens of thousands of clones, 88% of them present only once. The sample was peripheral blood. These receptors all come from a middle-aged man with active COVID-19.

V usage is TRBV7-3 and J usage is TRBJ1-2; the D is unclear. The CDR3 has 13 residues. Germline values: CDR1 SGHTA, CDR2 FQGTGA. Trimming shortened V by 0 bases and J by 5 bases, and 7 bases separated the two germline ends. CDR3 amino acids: CASSLTADYGYTF. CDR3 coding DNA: TGTGCCAGCAGCTTAACGGCAGATTATGGCTACACCTTC.

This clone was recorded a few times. This CDR3 is CAWTRRGLDYGYTF. Written as DNA, the CDR3 is TGTGCCTGGACCCGAAGGGGGCTCGACTATGGCTACACCTTC. The rearrangement joins TRBV30 to TRBJ1-2, with 7 positions matching TRBD1. Germline CDR1 and CDR2: GTSNPN and SVGIG (reference sequence). V dropped 4 bases and J dropped 3; count of bases not matched to a gene: 8. This CDR3 has 14 amino acids.

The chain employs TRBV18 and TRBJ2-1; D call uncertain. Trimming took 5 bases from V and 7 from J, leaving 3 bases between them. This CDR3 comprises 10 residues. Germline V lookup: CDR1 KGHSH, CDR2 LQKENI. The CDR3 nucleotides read TGTGCCAGCTCATCGAATGAGCAGTTCTTC. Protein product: CASSSNEQFF.

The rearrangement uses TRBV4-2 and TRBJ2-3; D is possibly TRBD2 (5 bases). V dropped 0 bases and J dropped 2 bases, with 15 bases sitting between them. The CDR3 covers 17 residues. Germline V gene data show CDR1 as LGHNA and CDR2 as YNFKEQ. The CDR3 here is CASSQDGPTGITDTQYF. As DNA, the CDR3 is TGTGCCAGCAGCCAAGATGGGCCCACGGGGATCACAGATACGCAGTATTTT.

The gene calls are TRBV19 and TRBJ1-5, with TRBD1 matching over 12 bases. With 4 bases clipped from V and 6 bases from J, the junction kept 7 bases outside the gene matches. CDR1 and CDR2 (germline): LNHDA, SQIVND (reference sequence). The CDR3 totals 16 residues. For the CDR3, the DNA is TGTGCCAGTAGTAGGGGGGGACAGGGGGCGATTCAGCCCCAGCATTTT. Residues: CASSRGGQGAIQPQHF.

For the CDR3, the DNA is TGTGCCAGCAGCTTATATCATGCTAGCGGGAGTGACAGGTTCTTC. It translates to CASSLYHASGSDRFF. The chain employs TRBV5-6 and TRBJ2-1; 10 bases align to TRBD2. The CDR3 spans 15 residues. Trimming took 2 bases from V and 15 from J; bases not matched to a gene: 14. In germline, CDR1 is SGHDT, CDR2 YYEEEE.

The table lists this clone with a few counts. For the CDR3, the DNA is TGTGCCAGCAGCTCGGGTGTCGAGCAGTACTTC. The encoded protein is CASSSGVEQYF. The rearrangement links TRBV7-8 to TRBJ2-7; D not resolved. In germline, CDR1 is SGHVS, CDR2 FQNEAQ. V was cut by 4 bases and J by 6 bases, with 7 bases left in between. This CDR3 spans 11 amino acids.

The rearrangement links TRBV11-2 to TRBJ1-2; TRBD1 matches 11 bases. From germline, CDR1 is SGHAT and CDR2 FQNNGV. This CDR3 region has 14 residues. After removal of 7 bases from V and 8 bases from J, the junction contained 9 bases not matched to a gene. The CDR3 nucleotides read TGTGCCAGCACCCCAGGGACAGGGGGTTTAGGCTACACCTTC. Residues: CASTPGTGGLGYTF.

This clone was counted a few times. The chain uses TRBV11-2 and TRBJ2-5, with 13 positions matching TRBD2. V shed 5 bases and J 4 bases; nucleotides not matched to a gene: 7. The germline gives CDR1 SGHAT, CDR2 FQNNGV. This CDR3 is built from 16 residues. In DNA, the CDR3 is TGTGCCAGCAGCCCTCAGGGACTAGCGGGGAGAGAGACCCAGTACTTC. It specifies CASSPQGLAGRETQYF.

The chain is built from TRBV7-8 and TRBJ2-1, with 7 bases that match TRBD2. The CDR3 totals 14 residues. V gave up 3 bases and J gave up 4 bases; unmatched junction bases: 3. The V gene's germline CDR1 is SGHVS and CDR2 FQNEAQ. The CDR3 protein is CASSLREFYNEQFF. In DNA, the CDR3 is TGTGCCAGCAGCTTGCGGGAGTTTTACAATGAGCAGTTCTTC.

DNA of the CDR3: TGCAGCGGCTCGGACGGGGGCACTGAAGCTTTCTTT. Its translation is CSGSDGGTEAFF. The V call is TRBV29-1, the J call TRBJ1-1; possibly TRBD1 for D (5 bases). Per the germline V gene, CDR1 is SQVTM and CDR2 is ANQGSEA. CDR3 length: 12 residues. V was shortened by 7 bases and J by 4 bases, with 13 bases between the two germline ends.

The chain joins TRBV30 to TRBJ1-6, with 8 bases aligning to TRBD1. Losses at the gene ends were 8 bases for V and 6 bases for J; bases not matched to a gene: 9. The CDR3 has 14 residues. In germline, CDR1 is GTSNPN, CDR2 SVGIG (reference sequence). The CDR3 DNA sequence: TGTGCCGGAACAGGGGGACGGAGTAATTCACCCCTCCACTTT. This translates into CAGTGGRSNSPLHF.

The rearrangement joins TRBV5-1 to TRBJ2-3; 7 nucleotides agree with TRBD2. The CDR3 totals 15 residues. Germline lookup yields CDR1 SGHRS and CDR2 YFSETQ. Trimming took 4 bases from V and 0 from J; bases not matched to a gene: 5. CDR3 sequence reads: CASSVSGGSTDTQYF. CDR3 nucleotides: TGCGCCAGCAGCGTCTCGGGGGGAAGCACAGATACGCAGTATTTT.

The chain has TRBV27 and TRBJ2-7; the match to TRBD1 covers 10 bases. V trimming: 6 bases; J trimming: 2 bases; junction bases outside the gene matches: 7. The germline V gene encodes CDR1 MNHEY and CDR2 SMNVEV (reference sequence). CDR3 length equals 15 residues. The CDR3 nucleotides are TGTGCCAGCAGAGCCTCCGGGACAGGGGCCTACGAGCAGTACTTC. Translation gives CASRASGTGAYEQYF.

The CDR3 region is CARSSSGRVFGILKETQYF. CDR3 coding DNA: TGTGCCAGAAGCTCAAGCGGGAGAGTCTTTGGGATCCTCAAAGAGACCCAGTACTTC. This chain uses TRBV5-3 with TRBJ2-5; 8 bases match TRBD2. TRBV5-3 is classed as an ORF, of uncertain function. V gave up 3 bases and J gave up 3 bases; unmatched junction bases: 19. The CDR3 loop spans 19 amino acids.

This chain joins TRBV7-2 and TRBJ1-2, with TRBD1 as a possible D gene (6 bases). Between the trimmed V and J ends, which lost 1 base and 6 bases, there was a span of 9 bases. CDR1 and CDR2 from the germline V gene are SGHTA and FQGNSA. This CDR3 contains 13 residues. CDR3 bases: TGTGCCAGCAGCTTAGTACAGGGTAATGGCTACACCTTC. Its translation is CASSLVQGNGYTF.

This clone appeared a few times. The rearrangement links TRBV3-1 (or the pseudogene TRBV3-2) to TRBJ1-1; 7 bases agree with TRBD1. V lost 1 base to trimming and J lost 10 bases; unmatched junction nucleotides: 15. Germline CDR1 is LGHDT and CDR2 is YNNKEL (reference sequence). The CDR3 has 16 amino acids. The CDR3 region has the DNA TGTGCCAGCAGCCAAGTCCTATCCGGGACAGAAGTAGGAGCTTTCTTT. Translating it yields CASSQVLSGTEVGAFF.

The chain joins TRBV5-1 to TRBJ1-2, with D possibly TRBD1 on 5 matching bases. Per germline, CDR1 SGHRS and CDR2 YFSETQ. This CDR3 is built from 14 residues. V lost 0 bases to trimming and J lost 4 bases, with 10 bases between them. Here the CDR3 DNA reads TGCGCCAGCAGCTTGGGGACAAGTCTCTATGGCTACACCTTC. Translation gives CASSLGTSLYGYTF.

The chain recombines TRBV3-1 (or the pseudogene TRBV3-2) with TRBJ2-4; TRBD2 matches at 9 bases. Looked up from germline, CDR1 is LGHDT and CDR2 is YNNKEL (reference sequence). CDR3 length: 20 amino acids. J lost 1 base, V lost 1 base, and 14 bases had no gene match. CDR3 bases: TGTGCCAGCAGCCAAGGGGGCGGGAGGGGACTAAGTCGGGCCAAAAACATTCAGTACTTC. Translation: CASSQGGGRGLSRAKNIQYF.

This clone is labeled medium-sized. CDR3 bases: TGTGCCAGCAGTTGGACACTGAATCAGCCCCAGCATTTT. This sequence encodes CASSWTLNQPQHF. This chain connects TRBV6-2 or TRBV6-3 to TRBJ1-5; a weak D match, TRBD1 (5 bases). CDR1 is MNHEY and CDR2 is SVGEGT in the germline V gene. Trimming took off 4 bases at V and 4 bases at J, with 8 bases between the two ends. The CDR3 runs to 13 residues.

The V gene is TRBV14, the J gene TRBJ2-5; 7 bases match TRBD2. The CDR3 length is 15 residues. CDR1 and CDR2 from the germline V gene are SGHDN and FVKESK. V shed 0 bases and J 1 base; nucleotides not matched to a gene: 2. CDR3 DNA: TGTGCCAGCAGCCAAGATGCTAGCGGCCAAGAGACCCAGTACTTC. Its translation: CASSQDASGQETQYF. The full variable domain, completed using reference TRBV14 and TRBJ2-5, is EAGVTQFPSHSVIEKGQTVTLRCDPISGHDNLYWYRRVMGKEIKFLLHFVKESKQDESGMPNNRFLAERTGGTYSTLKVQPAELEDSGVYFCASSQDASGQETQYFGPGTRLLVL.

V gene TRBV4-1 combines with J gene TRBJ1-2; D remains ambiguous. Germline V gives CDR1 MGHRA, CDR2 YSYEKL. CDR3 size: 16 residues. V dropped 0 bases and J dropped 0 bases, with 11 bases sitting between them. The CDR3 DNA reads TGCGCCAGCAGCCAAGATCAGCGGACCGCTAACTATGGCTACACCTTC. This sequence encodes CASSQDQRTANYGYTF.

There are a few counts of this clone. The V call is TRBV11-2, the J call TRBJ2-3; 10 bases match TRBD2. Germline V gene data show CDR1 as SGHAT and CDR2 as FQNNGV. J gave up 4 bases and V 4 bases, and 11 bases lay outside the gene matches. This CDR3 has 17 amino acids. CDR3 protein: CASSSGGLAGAADTQYF. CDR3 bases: TGTGCCAGCAGCTCCGGGGGGCTAGCGGGAGCGGCAGATACGCAGTATTTT.

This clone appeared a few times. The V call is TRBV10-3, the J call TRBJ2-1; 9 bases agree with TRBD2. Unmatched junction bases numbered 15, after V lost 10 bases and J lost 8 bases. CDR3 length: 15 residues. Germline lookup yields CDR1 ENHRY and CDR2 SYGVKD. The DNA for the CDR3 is TGTGCCAACAAGGCCGCGGGAGGGCCAGGGGATGAGCAGTTCTTC. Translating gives CANKAAGGPGDEQFF.

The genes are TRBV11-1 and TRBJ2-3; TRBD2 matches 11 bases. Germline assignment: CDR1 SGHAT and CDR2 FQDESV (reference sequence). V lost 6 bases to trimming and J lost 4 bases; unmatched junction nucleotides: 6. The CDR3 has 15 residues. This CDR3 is CASSPSGRTADTQYF. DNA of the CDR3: TGTGCCAGCAGTCCTAGCGGGAGGACGGCAGATACGCAGTATTTT. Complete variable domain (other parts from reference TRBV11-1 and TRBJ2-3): EAEVAQSPRYKITEKSQAVAFWCDPISGHATLYWYRQILGQGPELLVQFQDESVVDDSQLPKDRFSAERLKGVDSTLKIQPAELGDSAMYLCASSPSGRTADTQYFGPGTRLTVL.